These 32 T cell receptor beta chains share one sample of origin, sequenced in a study of metastatic and nonmetastatic thyroid tumors. Ahead of thyroid surgery, no patient had received treatment of any kind. TCRdb re-clonotyped the PCR reads through MiXCR. The table lists about 89,000 clones, approximately 12% of them singletons. Sequences were obtained from tumor tissue. The receptors derive from a female donor with papillary thyroid cancer or a benign thyroid nodule (not recorded which). Some clones in this sample may be carry-over from other donors' samples.

This clone was observed a few times. A much larger clone differs by one base, so this may be a read error. The CDR3 here is CATSDPRSAWLDGYTF. The CDR3 bases are TGTGCCACCAGTGATCCACGGTCGGCATGGCTGGATGGCTACACCTTC. This sequence joins TRBV24-1 and TRBJ1-2, with D hard to call. CDR3 length: 16 amino acids. Per the germline V gene, CDR1 is KGHDR and CDR2 is SFDVKD. V lost 3 bases, J lost 6 bases, and 19 bases lay in between.

This clone was observed many times. This chain uses TRBV28 with TRBJ2-3; TRBD1 is a possible D gene (5 bases). Germline lookup yields CDR1 MDHEN and CDR2 SYDVKM. CDR3 length equals 17 residues. Trimming took 6 bases from V and 1 from J, leaving 20 bases between them. The CDR3 protein is CASSPPWGHSRTDTQYF. As DNA, the CDR3 is TGTGCCAGCAGCCCCCCTTGGGGCCATTCCCGCACAGATACGCAGTATTTT.

This clone was seen repeatedly, ten times or more. CDR3 in amino acids: CASSLRVATGTGGNGEAFF. The CDR3 nucleotides are TGTGCCAGCAGCTTAAGGGTCGCCACCGGGACAGGGGGCAATGGTGAAGCTTTCTTT. The rearrangement uses TRBV7-6 and TRBJ1-1, with 12 nucleotides matching TRBD1. The CDR3 is 19 residues long. The germline V gene encodes CDR1 SGHVS and CDR2 FNYEAQ. Germline trimming cut 2 bases from V and 7 bases from J; bases unmatched to any gene: 17.

To note about this clone: At one of its ends the junction is not consistent with the germline gene, which may arise from a read error. This chain connects TRBV12-3 or TRBV12-4 to TRBJ2-5; possibly TRBD1 for D (6 bases). The CDR3 consists of 14 residues. In DNA, the CDR3 is TGTGCCAGAACCGGGACAAACCGGAGAGAGACCAAGTACTTC. Protein sequence: CARTGTNRRETKYF.

This clone was observed a few times. V usage is TRBV5-5 and J usage is TRBJ2-1, with TRBD2 matching over 8 bases. The CDR3 has 13 amino acids. V trimming: 6 bases; J trimming: 16 bases; junction bases outside the gene matches: 15. CDR1 and CDR2 (germline): SGHKS, YYEKEE (reference sequence). The CDR3 DNA follows: TGTGCCAGCACCAGGGAGATCGAGCGGGAGCTTTTCTTC. This encodes CASTREIERELFF.

In its sample, this clone was seen many times. The CDR3 is CASSLEAVRGRNTEAFF. CDR3 DNA sequence: TGTGCCAGCAGCTTAGAGGCGGTTAGGGGTAGGAACACTGAAGCTTTCTTT. This sequence joins TRBV11-1 and TRBJ1-1; possibly TRBD1 for D (5 bases). The CDR3 extends over 17 amino acids. Germline CDR1 is SGHAT and CDR2 is FQDESV (reference sequence). The V and J ends lost 1 base and 1 base respectively, with 16 bases between them.

There are many counts of this clone. The chain links TRBV20-1 to TRBJ2-3; D not resolved. CDR1 is DFQATT, CDR2 SNEGSKA, per germline (reference sequence). The CDR3 length is 12 residues. The germline V and J ends were trimmed by 3 bases and 3 bases, with 7 bases remaining between them. For the CDR3, the DNA is TGCAGTGCTAGGCTGGTGACAGATACGCAGTATTTT. This gives the protein CSARLVTDTQYF.

For the CDR3, the DNA is TGTGCCAGCAGCTGTGAGGTAAACATTCAGTACTTC. Protein product: CASSCEVNIQYF. The chain joins TRBV2 to TRBJ2-4; D not resolved. The CDR3 covers 12 residues. V was cut by 6 bases and J by 6 bases, with 9 bases left in between. CDR1 and CDR2 from the germline V gene are SNHLY and FYNNEI.

This clone came up a few times. The chain has TRBV19 and TRBJ1-5, with TRBD1 matching 7 bases. The CDR3 is 13 residues long. Trimming removed 5 bases from V and 7 bases from J; junction bases left unmatched: 5. CDR1 and CDR2 (germline): LNHDA, SQIVND (reference sequence). The CDR3 sequence is CASSPGQRQPQHF. CDR3 bases: TGTGCCAGTAGTCCGGGACAGAGGCAGCCCCAGCATTTT.

On this clone itself: A much larger clone sits a single nucleotide away, making a read error possible. The V call is TRBV20-1, the J call TRBJ2-7; D call uncertain. Germline V gene data show CDR1 as DFQATT and CDR2 as SNEGSKA (reference sequence). The CDR3 consists of 13 residues. Between the trimmed V and J ends, which lost 5 bases and 2 bases, there was a span of 13 bases. The CDR3: CSAPPQATYEQYF. CDR3 nucleotide sequence: TGCAGTGCTCCCCCCCAGGCGACCTACGAGCAGTACTTC.

This clone has ten or more counts. The chain has TRBV3-1 and TRBJ1-2, with D perhaps TRBD1 (5 bases). This CDR3 spans 15 amino acids. V shed 4 bases and J shed 0 bases, with 12 bases lying between them. Per germline, CDR1 LGHDT and CDR2 YNNKEL (reference sequence). The DNA for the CDR3 is TGTGCCAGCAGCCCCACTTGGGGGTCTAACTATGGCTACACCTTC. Protein sequence: CASSPTWGSNYGYTF.

This clone has just a few counts. Compared with germline, one end of the junction differs, possibly owing to a read error. The chain combines TRBV27 with TRBJ2-7, with no clear D. The germline CDR1 and CDR2 sequences are MNHEY and SMNVEV (reference sequence). The CDR3 length is 9 residues. As DNA, the CDR3 is TGTGCCAGTCCCCCCCCCAGGAAATTC. This encodes CASPPPRKF.

This clone was recorded many times. The chain combines TRBV30 with TRBJ2-2, with 11 bases that match TRBD2. Germline assignment: CDR1 GTSNPN and CDR2 SVGIG (reference sequence). The CDR3 covers 18 residues. Trimming at V came to 0 bases and at J to 5 bases, leaving 11 bases not matched to a gene. CDR3 loop: CAWSVYSGRAVVTGELFF. The CDR3 nucleotides read TGTGCCTGGAGTGTATATAGCGGGAGGGCCGTCGTTACCGGGGAGCTGTTTTTT.

This clone showed up many times. The chain employs TRBV6-1 and TRBJ2-5; possible D gene TRBD1, 5 bases. The CDR3 is 13 amino acids. Trimming pared 5 bases from V and 2 bases from J, leaving 9 bases between. CDR1 is MNHNS and CDR2 is SASEGT in the germline V gene. The CDR3 nucleotides are TGTGCCAGCAGTACCACAGGTCAAGAGACCCAGTACTTC. This codes for CASSTTGQETQYF.

Regarding this clone: A much larger clone lies one base from this, so it may be a read error. The rearrangement links TRBV29-1 to TRBJ1-1, with TRBD1 as a possible D gene (5 bases). The V gene's germline CDR1 is SQVTM and CDR2 ANQGSEA. The CDR3 covers 15 residues. V shed 2 bases and J shed 6 bases, with 19 bases lying between them. As DNA, the CDR3 is TGCAGCGTTGAACTCCAAAGGGAGGGGTGGGCTGAAGCTTTCTTT. Its protein is CSVELQREGWAEAFF. Combining the CDR3 with reference TRBV29-1 and TRBJ1-1 gives the whole variable domain SAVISQKPSRDICQRGTSLTIQCQVDSQVTMMFWYRQQPGQSLTLIATANQGSEATYESGFVIDKFPISRPNLTFSTLTVSNMSPEDSSIYLCSVELQREGWAEAFFGQGTRLTVV.

This clone was seen many times. The chain uses TRBV20-1 and TRBJ2-5, with D possibly TRBD2 on 6 matching bases. Germline V gene sequence: CDR1 DFQATT, CDR2 SNEGSKA (reference sequence). The CDR3 has 15 amino acids. V was pared by 6 bases and J by 1 base, with 18 bases between. The CDR3: CSAQEGWVAQETQYF. Written as DNA, the CDR3 is TGCAGTGCCCAGGAGGGATGGGTTGCCCAAGAGACCCAGTACTTC.

This clone was seen repeatedly, ten times or more. V and J are TRBV4-1 and TRBJ2-1; 10 nucleotides line up with TRBD2. After removal of 2 bases from V and 8 bases from J, the junction contained 6 bases not matched to a gene. Looked up from germline, CDR1 is MGHRA and CDR2 is YSYEKL. CDR3 length equals 15 residues. Here the CDR3 DNA reads TGCGCCAGCAGCCAAACGGGGAGCGGGAGGGATGAGCAGTTCTTC. It translates to CASSQTGSGRDEQFF.

This clone was counted many times. This chain links TRBV6-1 with TRBJ2-2; 9 bases map to TRBD1. The CDR3 runs 14 residues. CDR1 is MNHNS and CDR2 is SASEGT in the germline V gene. V was pared by 9 bases and J by 4 bases, with 6 bases of the junction left unmatched. The CDR3 DNA sequence: TGTGCCAGTTCATCGACAGGGGGCACCGGGGAGCTGTTTTTT. It translates to CASSSTGGTGELFF.

This clone was picked up many times. This chain joins TRBV2 and TRBJ1-2; tentatively, D is TRBD1 (5 bases). Trimming shortened V by 6 bases and J by 5 bases, and 19 bases separated the two germline ends. The length of the CDR3 is 15 residues. The germline V gene has CDR1 SNHLY and CDR2 FYNNEI. The CDR3 sequence is CASSATGGLVYGYTF. DNA of the CDR3: TGTGCCAGCAGCGCTACCGGGGGTTTAGTTTATGGCTACACCTTC.

This clone was observed many times. A read error may explain this, as a much larger clone is one base away. The chain joins TRBV15 to TRBJ1-3; unclear D gene. Germline lookup yields CDR1 LNHNV and CDR2 YYDKDF (reference sequence). Trimming removed 8 bases from V and 3 bases from J, with 11 bases in between. The CDR3 runs to 13 residues. CDR3 sequence (DNA): TGTGCCACCCCCGGAGGGCGTGGAAACACCATATATTTT. This codes for CATPGGRGNTIYF.

In its sample, this clone was seen many times. The V gene is TRBV7-2, the J gene TRBJ2-5, with 8 bases aligning to TRBD1. Germline V CDR1 and CDR2: SGHTA, FQGNSA. This CDR3 contains 16 residues. V shed 5 bases, J shed 5 bases, and the junction held 13 bases outside the gene matches. CDR3 bases: TGTGCCAGCAGCCCCGGGGATACGAACAGGGGGGAGACCCAGTACTTC. Its translation is CASSPGDTNRGETQYF.

There are many counts of this clone. The sample contains more than one DNA sequence encoding this CDR3. The chain carries TRBV2 and TRBJ2-1; D unclear. With 4 bases removed from V and 4 bases from J, the gap between germline ends came to 14 bases. The CDR3 is 15 amino acids. CDR1 and CDR2 from the germline V gene are SNHLY and FYNNEI. CDR3 DNA sequence: TGTGCCAGCAGTGTCCTGGCAGCTGGGTACAATGAGCAGTTCTTC. It specifies CASSVLAAGYNEQFF.

At least ten counts were recorded for this clone. A read error may produce the germline difference seen at one junction end. This rearrangement joins TRBV10-3 to TRBJ2-3; D is possibly TRBD1 or TRBD2 (5 bases each). Germline lookup yields CDR1 ENHRY and CDR2 SYGVKD. The CDR3 loop spans 14 amino acids. The CDR3 reads CAIGESTGGDTQYF. The CDR3 DNA reads TGTGCCATCGGTGAGTCGACTGGGGGAGATACGCAGTATTTT.

This clone was detected many times. The chain couples TRBV24-1 to TRBJ1-2; 8 positions agree with TRBD1. CDR1 KGHDR and CDR2 SFDVKD come from the germline V gene. The trim removed 4 bases at V and 4 bases at J, leaving 7 bases unmatched. This CDR3 comprises 15 residues. The CDR3: CATSDTGQDGYGYTF. The DNA of the CDR3 is TGTGCCACCAGTGACACGGGACAGGACGGCTATGGCTACACCTTC.

This clone was recorded many times. The chain has TRBV7-9 and TRBJ2-5; 9 bases are a match to TRBD1. V gave up 6 bases and J gave up 5 bases; unmatched junction bases: 7. CDR3 length equals 14 residues. Germline values: CDR1 SEHNR, CDR2 FQNEAQ (reference sequence). This chain's CDR3 is CASRPGQGGETQYF. In DNA, the CDR3 is TGTGCCAGCAGACCGGGACAGGGAGGGGAGACCCAGTACTTC.

This chain joins TRBV20-1 and TRBJ1-6; no firm D call. CDR1 and CDR2 from the germline V gene are DFQATT and SNEGSKA (reference sequence). The V and J ends lost 0 bases and 0 bases respectively, with 9 bases between them. This CDR3 contains 16 residues. DNA of the CDR3: TGCAGTGCTAGAGAAGGAGGCGGCTCCTATAATTCACCCCTCCACTTT. Its protein product is CSAREGGGSYNSPLHF.

This clone was detected many times. Being one base from a much bigger clone, this may be a read error. The rearrangement joins TRBV6-1 to TRBJ2-7, with 9 bases matching TRBD2. Trimming removed 7 bases from V and 6 bases from J; junction bases left unmatched: 10. CDR1 and CDR2 (germline): MNHNS, SASEGT. This CDR3 comprises 14 residues. CDR3 bases: TGTGCCAGCATCCCGGGCAGCGGGAGGCGCGAGCAGTACTTC. Its translation is CASIPGSGRREQYF.

This clone was picked up many times. CDR3 in DNA: TGTGCCACCAGTGATTTGAATCGACAGGGGGCGTATGGCTACACCTTC. Amino acids: CATSDLNRQGAYGYTF. The chain links TRBV24-1 to TRBJ1-2; TRBD1 aligns across 10 bases. Germline values: CDR1 KGHDR, CDR2 SFDVKD. This CDR3 has 16 residues. Trimming at V came to 0 bases and at J to 5 bases, leaving 5 bases not matched to a gene.

This clone was counted at least ten times. The V call is TRBV5-1, the J call TRBJ2-2; 7 nucleotides line up with TRBD1. This CDR3 has 14 residues. Trimming at V came to 3 bases and at J to 6 bases, leaving 5 bases not matched to a gene. Looked up from germline, CDR1 is SGHRS and CDR2 is YFSETQ. CDR3 DNA sequence: TGCGCCAGCAGCTGGGGACAGTTAGCCGGGGAGCTGTTTTTT. This translates into CASSWGQLAGELFF. Together with reference TRBV5-1 and TRBJ2-2, the CDR3 gives the full variable domain: KAGVTQTPRYLIKTRGQQVTLSCSPISGHRSVSWYQQTPGQGLQFLFEYFSETQRNKGNFPGRFSGRQFSNSRSEMNVSTLELGDSALYLCASSWGQLAGELFFGEGSRLTVL.

This clone was counted between two and nine times. This may come from a read error, since a much larger clone is one base off. This sequence joins TRBV28 and TRBJ1-2; D remains unclear. Germline V lookup: CDR1 MDHEN, CDR2 SYDVKM. The CDR3 spans 14 residues. V dropped 5 bases and J dropped 8 bases, with 18 bases sitting between them. The CDR3 DNA reads TGTGCCAGCAGTGAGCCGAAGTCCCCACGGGGCTACACCTTC. It yields the protein CASSEPKSPRGYTF.

This clone was recorded many times. CDR3 in DNA: TGTGCCCTATCCGTAATGAATCAAGAGACCCAGTACTTC. It codes for CALSVMNQETQYF. The chain links TRBV6-1 to TRBJ2-5; D ambiguous. Trimming took off 11 bases at V and 2 bases at J, with 15 bases between the two ends. Germline-derived CDR1 and CDR2 are MNHNS and SASEGT. There are 13 residues in the CDR3.

This clone was seen only once. Mismatch with germline at one junction end may stem from a read error. The gene calls are TRBV5-1 and TRBJ2-5; D ambiguous. This CDR3 spans 11 amino acids. Germline loops: CDR1 SGHRS, CDR2 YFSETQ. CDR3 amino acids: CACSSKETQYF. Here the CDR3 DNA reads TGCGCCTGCAGCTCTAAAGAGACCCAGTACTTC.